The sequence of this T cell receptor beta chain was determined in a study of Ad26.COV2.S vaccination and SARS-CoV-2 variants. Measured with immunoSEQ multiplex PCR; TCRdb has only the in-frame clones, and not every one. The sample has hundreds of thousands of clones; approximately 86% are singletons. The sample's treatment: 15 to 20 received Ad26.COV2.S at low or high dose, single or two shots; roughly 5 received placebo; per-sample allocation not given. Samples came from day 63 after the first vaccine or placebo injection. Spike of the Wuhan-strain SARS-CoV-2 was expressed by an Ad26 vector, which formed the vaccine. This TCR was recovered from a person aged 18 to 65 who received the Ad26.COV2.S COVID-19 vaccine or a placebo. Sequences were derived from peripheral blood, sampled in a trial of Ad26.COV2.S vaccine versus placebo.

The CDR3: CASSNFFGNTEAFF. Written as DNA, the CDR3 is TGTGCCAGTAGTAATTTTTTCGGCAACACTGAAGCTTTCTTT. The chain joins TRBV19 to TRBJ1-1; the D is unclear. The V gene's germline CDR1 is LNHDA and CDR2 SQIVND (reference sequence). The CDR3 loop spans 14 amino acids. V was trimmed by 4 bases and J by 2 bases, leaving 11 bases between them.